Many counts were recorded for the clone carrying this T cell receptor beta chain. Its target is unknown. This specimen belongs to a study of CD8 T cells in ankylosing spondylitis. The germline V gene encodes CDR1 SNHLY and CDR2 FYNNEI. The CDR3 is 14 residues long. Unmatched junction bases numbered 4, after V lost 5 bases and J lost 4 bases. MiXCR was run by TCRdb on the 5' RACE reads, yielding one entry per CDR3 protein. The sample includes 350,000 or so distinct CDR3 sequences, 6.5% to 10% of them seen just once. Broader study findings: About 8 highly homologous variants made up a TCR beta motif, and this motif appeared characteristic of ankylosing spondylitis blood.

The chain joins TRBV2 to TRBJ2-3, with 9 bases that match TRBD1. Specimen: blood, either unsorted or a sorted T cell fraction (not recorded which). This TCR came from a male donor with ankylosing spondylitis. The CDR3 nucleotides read TGTGCCAGCAGTTTAGGACAGGGGCCAGATACGCAGTATTTT. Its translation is CASSLGQGPDTQYF.